These 30 T cell receptor beta chains originate from one sample sequenced in a study of human T cells and chemical hapten exposure. This sample's time point: patch test 1, 2 weeks after DPC sensitization. Documented treatment: therapeutic diphenylcyclopropenone sensitization with weekly scalp DPC. TCRdb itself ran the RACE reads through MiXCR, one entry per CDR3 protein. The sample lists 150,000 to 200,000 distinct CDR3 sequences; more than 12% were seen once. Sample: whole blood, taken in connection with sensitization to the hapten diphenylcyclopropenone (DPC). All receptors derive from a woman aged 25 to 45 with alopecia areata. Some clones in this sample may be carry-over from other donors' samples.

This clonotype was detected ten times or more. The V gene is TRBV12-3 or TRBV12-4, the J gene TRBJ1-6; maybe TRBD1 (5 bases). Trimming removed 6 bases at V and 7 bases at J, with 10 bases between. The CDR3 runs 13 residues. CDR3 sequence (DNA): TGTGCCAGCAGCCCCCAGGGAAATTCACCCCTCCACTTT. Residues: CASSPQGNSPLHF.

This clonotype was recorded many times. V gene TRBV6-2 or TRBV6-3 combines with J gene TRBJ2-7, with D uncertain. There are 12 residues in the CDR3. Trimming cost V 10 bases and J 6 bases, with 16 bases left between them. Germline values: CDR1 MNHEY, CDR2 SVGEGT. The CDR3: CATTPPAVEQYF. The CDR3, as DNA: TGTGCCACCACACCTCCGGCGGTCGAGCAGTACTTC.

This clonotype appeared many times. The chain recombines TRBV20-1 with TRBJ2-7, with D unclear. Trimming removed 3 bases from V and 0 bases from J, with 6 bases in between. Germline assignment: CDR1 DFQATT and CDR2 SNEGSKA (reference sequence). This CDR3 has 12 residues. The CDR3: CSASGYSYEQYF. The DNA for the CDR3 is TGCAGTGCTAGTGGGTACTCCTACGAGCAGTACTTC.

This chain connects TRBV7-8 to TRBJ2-7; tentative D call: TRBD1 (6 bases). V shed 5 bases and J shed 13 bases, with 21 bases lying between them. Germline V gene sequence: CDR1 SGHVS, CDR2 FQNEAQ. The CDR3 has 13 amino acids. In nucleotides, the CDR3 is TGTGCCAGCAGCCCAATACTACAGGGTCAACTTTACTTC. Translating it yields CASSPILQGQLYF.

This clonotype has at least ten counts. The chain uses TRBV7-6 and TRBJ1-5; 8 bases fit TRBD1. Germline lookup yields CDR1 SGHVS and CDR2 FNYEAQ. The CDR3 loop spans 16 amino acids. After removal of 5 bases from V and 1 base from J, the junction contained 7 bases not matched to a gene. The DNA for the CDR3 is TGTGCCAGCAGCCTTGCAAGGACAGGGAGCAATCAGCCCCAGCATTTT. Translated, it gives CASSLARTGSNQPQHF.

The sample holds a few counts of this clonotype. The CDR3 nucleotides are TGTGCCAGCAGCTACGAGAATTCGTATAATTCACCCCTCCACTTT. Encoded protein: CASSYENSYNSPLHF. The chain combines TRBV7-6 with TRBJ1-6, with D uncertain. CDR3 length: 15 residues. V lost 4 bases, J lost 4 bases, and 11 bases lay in between. Looked up from germline, CDR1 is SGHVS and CDR2 is FNYEAQ.

This clonotype was seen a handful of times. The chain recombines TRBV7-2 with TRBJ1-2; weak D call: TRBD1 (5 bases). The CDR3 totals 15 residues. Germline V lookup: CDR1 SGHTA, CDR2 FQGNSA. V was cut by 5 bases and J by 0 bases, with 13 bases left in between. CDR3 sequence: CASSPGREANYGYTF. In DNA, the CDR3 is TGTGCCAGCAGCCCAGGGAGGGAAGCTAACTATGGCTACACCTTC.

The rearrangement joins TRBV20-1 to TRBJ2-5; 9 nucleotides agree with TRBD2. The CDR3 extends over 16 amino acids. The germline V gene encodes CDR1 DFQATT and CDR2 SNEGSKA (reference sequence). V shed 0 bases, J shed 2 bases, and the junction held 7 bases outside the gene matches. The CDR3 region has the DNA TGCAGTGCTAGAGATTTCGCGGGAGGGAATCAAGAGACCCAGTACTTC. The encoded protein is CSARDFAGGNQETQYF.

This clonotype was detected only a few times. The V call is TRBV24-1, the J call TRBJ2-2; a possible D gene is TRBD1 (6 bases). The CDR3 is made up of 16 amino acids. Germline V lookup: CDR1 KGHDR, CDR2 SFDVKD. V lost 2 bases and J 4 bases, leaving 13 bases between the germline ends. The CDR3 nucleotides are TGTGCCACCAGTGATTATCACAGGGCGGGCACCGGGGAGCTGTTTTTT. This encodes CATSDYHRAGTGELFF.

In this sample, this clonotype turned up a few times. This chain uses TRBV5-1 with TRBJ2-3; no definite D call. V lost 1 base to trimming and J lost 3 bases, with 15 bases between them. Germline V gene lookup returns CDR1 SGHRS and CDR2 YFSETQ. This CDR3 contains 16 residues. Here the CDR3 reads CASSLTPAKRTDTQYF. In DNA, the CDR3 is TGCGCCAGCAGCTTGACTCCCGCTAAGAGGACAGATACGCAGTATTTT.

This clonotype showed up many times. This chain links TRBV18 with TRBJ2-3; 7 positions agree with TRBD2. This CDR3 has 16 amino acids. V dropped 2 bases and J dropped 2; count of bases not matched to a gene: 7. The germline V gene has CDR1 KGHSH and CDR2 LQKENI. The CDR3 nucleotides read TGTGCCAGCTCACCAAATGTAGCGGGTATCACAGATACGCAGTATTTT. Protein product: CASSPNVAGITDTQYF.

J is TRBJ2-7 and V is TRBV20-1; no reliable D call. The CDR3 has 13 amino acids. From germline, CDR1 is DFQATT and CDR2 SNEGSKA (reference sequence). The V gene lost 2 bases and the J gene lost 3 bases, with 11 bases spanning the gap. The CDR3 coding sequence is TGCAGTGCTAGACTCGGAGTAGACTACGAGCAGTACTTC. Its protein is CSARLGVDYEQYF.

This clonotype occurred a few times. The chain has TRBV7-2 and TRBJ2-4, with D perhaps TRBD1 or TRBD2 (5 bases each). The CDR3 runs 14 residues. CDR1 SGHTA and CDR2 FQGNSA come from the germline V gene. The germline V and J ends were trimmed by 1 base and 6 bases, with 10 bases remaining between them. The CDR3, as DNA: TGTGCCAGCAGCTTAGACGGGACCGGAAACATTCAGTACTTC. The encoded protein is CASSLDGTGNIQYF.

The chain combines TRBV5-5 with TRBJ2-1, with D perhaps assigned TRBD1 or TRBD2 (6 bases each). This CDR3 region has 15 residues. Germline-derived CDR1 and CDR2 are SGHKS and YYEKEE (reference sequence). Trimming removed 0 bases at V and 8 bases at J, with 15 bases between. CDR3 sequence: CASSLARGLWDEQFF. Here the CDR3 DNA reads TGTGCCAGCAGCTTGGCCCGGGGGCTTTGGGATGAGCAGTTCTTC. Full variable domain (rest looked up from reference TRBV5-5 and TRBJ2-1): DAGVTQSPTHLIKTRGQQVTLRCSPISGHKSVSWYQQVLGQGPQFIFQYYEKEERGRGNFPDRFSARQFPNYSSELNVNALLLGDSALYLCASSLARGLWDEQFFGPGTRLTVL.

This clonotype appeared a few times. The chain couples TRBV18 to TRBJ2-4, with D perhaps matching TRBD2 (6 bases). From germline, CDR1 is KGHSH and CDR2 LQKENI. Trimming left V 3 bases short and J 0 bases short, with 12 bases between. The CDR3 contains 16 residues. CDR3 amino acids: CASSPGPGRAKNIQYF. Written as DNA, the CDR3 is TGTGCCAGCTCACCTGGGCCCGGGAGAGCCAAAAACATTCAGTACTTC.

This clonotype was recorded many times. This CDR3 reads CASSSIQGYEQYF. The CDR3 bases are TGTGCCAGCAGTTCCATACAGGGCTACGAGCAGTACTTC. This sequence joins TRBV6-2 or TRBV6-3 and TRBJ2-7, with D possibly matching TRBD1 (6 bases). The germline V and J ends were trimmed by 4 bases and 3 bases, with 10 bases remaining between them. The germline gives CDR1 MNHEY, CDR2 SVGEGT. The CDR3 has 13 amino acids.

This clonotype was detected a few times. Germline is not matched at one junction end, which may reflect a read error. The rearrangement joins TRBV7-9 to TRBJ1-4; 7 bases map to TRBD1. Germline CDR1 SEHNR, CDR2 FQNEAQ (reference sequence). The CDR3 is made up of 14 amino acids. CDR3 nucleotide sequence: TGTGCCAGCAGCACCGGGACAGCAGATGACAAACTGTTTTTT. Its translation is CASSTGTADDKLFF.

This clonotype was seen only a few times. V usage is TRBV6-5 and J usage is TRBJ1-4; D gene unclear. Trimming removed 2 bases at V and 11 bases at J, with 18 bases between. There are 15 residues in the CDR3. Germline V gene data show CDR1 as MNHEY and CDR2 as SVGAGI. Written as DNA, the CDR3 is TGTGCCAGCAGTTACATGGGAGCGGGGTTGGGCAAACTGTTTTTT. This gives the protein CASSYMGAGLGKLFF.

This clonotype showed up just a few times. This chain uses TRBV2 with TRBJ1-1; 7 bases agree with TRBD1. V shed 5 bases, J shed 4 bases, and the junction held 16 bases outside the gene matches. The CDR3 runs 17 residues. Germline V CDR1 and CDR2: SNHLY, FYNNEI. This CDR3 is CASSPSQDRVVGTEAFF. The CDR3 DNA follows: TGTGCCAGCAGTCCTTCGCAAGACAGGGTAGTTGGCACTGAAGCTTTCTTT.

There are a few counts of this clonotype. The CDR3 bases are TGTGCCAGCAGTTACTCGGTGCAGCTTGCGGGGGGCGAGCAGTACTTC. Translated: CASSYSVQLAGGEQYF. This rearrangement joins TRBV6-5 to TRBJ2-7; 8 bases are a match to TRBD2. The length of the CDR3 is 16 residues. The V segment lost 0 bases and the J segment 6 bases; nucleotides outside the gene matches: 10. Germline assignment: CDR1 MNHEY and CDR2 SVGAGI.

The V gene is TRBV11-2, the J gene TRBJ2-2, with TRBD1 as a possible D gene (5 bases). The CDR3 totals 15 residues. CDR1 is SGHAT and CDR2 is FQNNGV in the germline V gene. Trimming shortened V by 1 base and J by 2 bases, and 8 bases separated the two germline ends. The CDR3 coding sequence is TGTGCCAGCAGCTTAGTCGGACATAACACCGGGGAGCTGTTTTTT. This codes for CASSLVGHNTGELFF.

The V and J genes are TRBV18 and TRBJ1-1, with D tentatively TRBD1 (5 bases). Looked up from germline, CDR1 is KGHSH and CDR2 is LQKENI. V dropped 6 bases and J dropped 2 bases, with 10 bases sitting between them. CDR3 length equals 13 residues. Written as DNA, the CDR3 is TGTGCCAGCTCCACCGGGGCCAACACTGAAGCTTTCTTT. This encodes CASSTGANTEAFF.

V and J are TRBV12-3 or TRBV12-4 and TRBJ1-1; D is ambiguous. The CDR3 totals 14 residues. V gave up 8 bases and J gave up 1 base, with 14 bases separating them. The CDR3 reads CASRTGSANTEAFF. In DNA, the CDR3 is TGTGCCAGCCGAACGGGGTCTGCGAACACTGAAGCTTTCTTT.

This clonotype showed up many times. The chain has TRBV25-1 and TRBJ1-1, with D hard to call. The CDR3 has 15 amino acids. The V gene lost 2 bases and the J gene lost 0 bases, with 10 bases spanning the gap. Germline CDR1 is MGHDK and CDR2 is SYGVNS. Here the CDR3 reads CASSELGRVNTEAFF. The CDR3 DNA reads as TGTGCCAGCAGTGAACTGGGAAGGGTGAACACTGAAGCTTTCTTT.

This clonotype appeared many times. This chain joins TRBV9 and TRBJ1-3, with unresolved D. The CDR3 is made up of 15 amino acids. The germline V gene encodes CDR1 SGDLS and CDR2 YYNGEE. Trimming left V 0 bases short and J 2 bases short, with 9 bases between. The CDR3 here is CASSVATQTGNTIYF. The DNA of the CDR3 is TGTGCCAGCAGCGTAGCCACCCAGACTGGAAACACCATATATTTT.

This clonotype has just a few counts. The CDR3 region is CASSPRNSGANVLTF. CDR3 coding DNA: TGTGCCAGCAGCCCCCGGAACTCTGGGGCCAACGTCCTGACTTTC. The chain uses TRBV7-9 and TRBJ2-6; D remains ambiguous. This CDR3 spans 15 amino acids. Germline V CDR1 and CDR2: SEHNR, FQNEAQ (reference sequence). Trimming shortened V by 5 bases and J by 0 bases, and 8 bases separated the two germline ends.

This clonotype was recorded at least ten times. The chain has TRBV5-1 and TRBJ2-2, with 8 bases matching TRBD2. This CDR3 has 15 residues. Trimming took 0 bases from V and 8 from J; bases not matched to a gene: 6. Germline-derived CDR1 and CDR2 are SGHRS and YFSETQ. CDR3 bases: TGCGCCAGCAGCTTGGTTGGACTAGCATCAGGGGAGCTGTTTTTT. It is translated as CASSLVGLASGELFF.

The chain joins TRBV28 to TRBJ1-1; maybe TRBD1 (6 bases). The germline CDR1 and CDR2 sequences are MDHEN and SYDVKM. The CDR3 is made up of 13 amino acids. The ends were cut back, 10 bases at V and 1 base at J, with 13 bases in the middle. The CDR3 DNA reads as TGTGCCACCCAGGGGAGGGCGAACACTGAAGCTTTCTTT. This gives the protein CATQGRANTEAFF.

This chain links TRBV29-1 with TRBJ1-2; TRBD1 matches at 8 bases. The CDR3 is made up of 13 amino acids. Losses at the gene ends were 6 bases for V and 2 bases for J; bases not matched to a gene: 5. From germline, CDR1 is SQVTM and CDR2 ANQGSEA. CDR3 nucleotide sequence: TGCAGCGTAAACAGGGGGGAGAACTATGGCTACACCTTC. It encodes CSVNRGENYGYTF.

This clonotype was observed a handful of times. V and J are TRBV28 and TRBJ2-7; no reliable D call. The CDR3 spans 14 residues. The V end lost 5 bases, the J end lost 2 bases, and 13 bases lay between the germline ends. Germline CDR1 reads MDHEN; CDR2 reads SYDVKM. The CDR3: CASSPTGLPYEQYF. In nucleotides, the CDR3 is TGTGCCAGCAGTCCAACGGGCCTACCCTACGAGCAGTACTTC.